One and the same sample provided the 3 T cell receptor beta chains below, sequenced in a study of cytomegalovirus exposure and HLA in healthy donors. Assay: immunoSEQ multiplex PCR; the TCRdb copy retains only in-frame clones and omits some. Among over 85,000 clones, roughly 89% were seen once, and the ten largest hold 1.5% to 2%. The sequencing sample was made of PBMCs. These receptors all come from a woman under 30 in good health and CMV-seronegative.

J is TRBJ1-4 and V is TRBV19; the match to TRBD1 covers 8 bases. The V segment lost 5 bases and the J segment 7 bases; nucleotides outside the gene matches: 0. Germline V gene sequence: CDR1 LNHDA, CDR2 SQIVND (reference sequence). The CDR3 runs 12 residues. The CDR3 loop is CASSGQGEKLFF. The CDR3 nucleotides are TGTGCCAGTAGTGGACAGGGTGAAAAACTGTTTTTT.

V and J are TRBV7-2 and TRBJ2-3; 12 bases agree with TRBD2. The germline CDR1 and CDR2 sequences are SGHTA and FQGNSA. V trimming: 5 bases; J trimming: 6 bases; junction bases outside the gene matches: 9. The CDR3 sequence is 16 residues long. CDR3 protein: CASSPRLAGAGDTQYF. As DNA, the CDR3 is TGTGCCAGCAGCCCTCGACTAGCGGGGGCGGGGGATACGCAGTATTTT. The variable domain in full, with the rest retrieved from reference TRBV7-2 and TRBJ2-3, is GAGVSQSPSNKVTEKGKDVELRCDPISGHTALYWYRQSLGQGLEFLIYFQGNSAPDKSGLPSDRFSAERTGGSVSTLTIQRTQQEDSAVYLCASSPRLAGAGDTQYFGPGTRLTVL.

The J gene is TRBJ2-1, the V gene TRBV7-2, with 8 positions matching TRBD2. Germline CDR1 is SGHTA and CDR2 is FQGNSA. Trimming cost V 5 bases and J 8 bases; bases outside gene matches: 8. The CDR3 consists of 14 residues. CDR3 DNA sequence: TGTGCCAGCAGCCCTGGGACTAGTGTGCATGAGCAGTTCTTC. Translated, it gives CASSPGTSVHEQFF.